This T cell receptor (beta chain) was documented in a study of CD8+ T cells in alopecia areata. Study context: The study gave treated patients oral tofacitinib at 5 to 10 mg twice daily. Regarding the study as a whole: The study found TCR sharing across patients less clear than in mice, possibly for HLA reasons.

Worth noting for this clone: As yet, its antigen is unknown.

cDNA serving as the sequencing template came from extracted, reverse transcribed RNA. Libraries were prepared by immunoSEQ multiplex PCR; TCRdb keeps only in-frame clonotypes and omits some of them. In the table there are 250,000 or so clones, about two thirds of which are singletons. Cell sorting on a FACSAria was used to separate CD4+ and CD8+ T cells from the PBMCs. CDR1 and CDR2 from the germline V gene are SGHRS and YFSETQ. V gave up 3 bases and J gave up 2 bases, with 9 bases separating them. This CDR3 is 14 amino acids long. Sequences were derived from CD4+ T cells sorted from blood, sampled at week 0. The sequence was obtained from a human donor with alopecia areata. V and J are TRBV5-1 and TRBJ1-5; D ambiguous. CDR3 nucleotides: TGCGCCAGCAGCTCCGAAGGAGGCAATCAGCCCCAGCATTTT. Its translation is CASSSEGGNQPQHF.